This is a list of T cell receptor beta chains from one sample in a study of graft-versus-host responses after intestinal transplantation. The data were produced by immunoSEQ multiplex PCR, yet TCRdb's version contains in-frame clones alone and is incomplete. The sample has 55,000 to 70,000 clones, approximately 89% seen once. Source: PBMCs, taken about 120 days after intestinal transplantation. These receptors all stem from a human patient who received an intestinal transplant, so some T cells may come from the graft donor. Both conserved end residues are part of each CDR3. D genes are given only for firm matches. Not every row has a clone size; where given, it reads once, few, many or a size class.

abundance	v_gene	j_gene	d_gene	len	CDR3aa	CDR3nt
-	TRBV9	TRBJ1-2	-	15	CASSVGQRGGYGYTF	TGTGCCAGCAGCGTAGGACAGCGAGGTGGCTATGGCTACACCTTC
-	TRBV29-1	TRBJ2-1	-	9	CSVGSEQFF	TGCAGCGTTGGAAGTGAGCAGTTCTTC
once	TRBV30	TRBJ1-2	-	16	CAWRNSKGTGDPGYTF	TGTGCCTGGAGAAATTCGAAAGGGACTGGCGATCCAGGCTACACCTTC
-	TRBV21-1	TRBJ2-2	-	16	CASSPADTAYTGELFF	TGTGCCAGCAGCCCGGCGGACACGGCGTACACCGGGGAGCTGTTTTTT
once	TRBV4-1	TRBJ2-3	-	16	CASSQEQGPGTDTQYF	TGCGCCAGCAGCCAAGAGCAGGGGCCGGGCACAGATACGCAGTATTTT
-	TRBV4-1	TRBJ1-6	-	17	CASSQGPPGLWNSPLHF	TGCGCCAGCAGCCAAGGACCACCGGGGCTTTGGAATTCACCCCTCCACTTT
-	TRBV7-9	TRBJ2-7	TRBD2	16	CASSSLRGLVIYEQYF	TGTGCCAGCAGCTCACTAAGGGGACTAGTGATCTACGAGCAGTACTTC
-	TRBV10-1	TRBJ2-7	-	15	CASSETGTPSYEQYF	TGCGCCAGCAGTGAGACCGGGACACCTTCCTACGAGCAGTACTTC
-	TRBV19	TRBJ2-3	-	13	CATRDRNTDTQYF	TGTGCCACCAGGGACCGAAACACAGATACGCAGTATTTT
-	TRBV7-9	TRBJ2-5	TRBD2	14	CASSFSGRGETQYF	TGTGCCAGCAGCTTTAGCGGGAGGGGAGAGACCCAGTACTTC
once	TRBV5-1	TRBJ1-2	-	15	CASSQDGQPNYGYTF	TGCGCCAGCAGCCAAGACGGACAGCCGAACTATGGCTACACCTTC
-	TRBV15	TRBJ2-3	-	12	CATSRDQDTQYF	TGTGCCACCAGCAGAGATCAGGATACGCAGTATTTT
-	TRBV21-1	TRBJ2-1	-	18	CASSARDREEEASDEQFF	TGTGCCAGCAGCGCCCGGGACAGGGAGGAGGAGGCCAGCGATGAGCAGTTCTTC
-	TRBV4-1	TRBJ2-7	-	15	CASSPLHLPQYEQYF	TGCGCCAGCAGCCCCCTTCACCTACCCCAATACGAGCAGTACTTC
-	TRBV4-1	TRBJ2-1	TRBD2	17	CASSQDLTSGLYNEQFF	TGCGCCAGCAGCCAAGACTTAACTAGCGGGCTTTACAATGAGCAGTTCTTC
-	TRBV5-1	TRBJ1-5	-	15	CASSLENAPGQPQHF	TGCGCCAGCAGCTTGGAAAACGCTCCGGGACAGCCCCAGCATTTT
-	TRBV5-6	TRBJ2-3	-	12	CASSLIIDTQYF	TGTGCCAGCAGCTTGATCATAGATACGCAGTATTTT
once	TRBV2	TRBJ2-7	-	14	CASSFRGAYGEQYF	TGTGCCAGCAGTTTTCGCGGGGCCTACGGGGAGCAGTACTTC
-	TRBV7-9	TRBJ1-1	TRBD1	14	CASSPRQGDTEAFF	TGTGCCAGCAGCCCAAGACAGGGGGACACTGAAGCTTTCTTT
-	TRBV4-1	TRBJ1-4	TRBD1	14	CASSPRTGPGELFF	TGCGCCAGCAGCCCAAGGACAGGGCCGGGGGAACTGTTTTTT
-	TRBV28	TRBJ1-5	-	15	CASSFLTTRNQPQHF	TGTGCCAGCAGTTTTCTGACGACCCGCAATCAGCCCCAGCATTTT
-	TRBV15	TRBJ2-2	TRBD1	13	CASGTGYTGELFF	TGTGCCTCAGGGACAGGGTACACCGGGGAGCTGTTTTTT
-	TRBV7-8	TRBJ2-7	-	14	CASSLEIRAYEQYF	TGTGCCAGCAGCTTAGAAATCCGCGCCTACGAGCAGTACTTC
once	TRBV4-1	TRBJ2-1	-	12	CASSQDEDEQFF	TGCGCCAGCAGCCAAGACGAGGATGAGCAGTTCTTC
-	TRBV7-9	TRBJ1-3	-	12	CASSVLGNTIYF	TGTGCCAGCAGCGTACTTGGAAACACCATATATTTT
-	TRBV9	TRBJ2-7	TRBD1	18	CASIQQDRGWDKTYEQYF	TGTGCCAGCATCCAGCAGGACAGGGGATGGGACAAAACCTACGAGCAGTACTTC
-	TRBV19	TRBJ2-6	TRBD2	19	CASSMMWREAISGANVLTF	TGTGCCAGTAGTATGATGTGGCGGGAGGCGATCTCTGGGGCCAACGTCCTGACTTTC
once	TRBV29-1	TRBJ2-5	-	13	CSVEASQGETQYF	TGCAGCGTTGAAGCATCCCAGGGCGAGACCCAGTACTTC
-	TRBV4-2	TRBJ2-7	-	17	CASSQDKGTVSSYEQYF	TGTGCCAGCAGCCAAGATAAGGGAACCGTTAGCTCCTACGAGCAGTACTTC
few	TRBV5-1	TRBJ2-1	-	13	CASSWTRDNEQFF	TGCGCCAGCAGCTGGACGCGCGACAATGAGCAGTTCTTC
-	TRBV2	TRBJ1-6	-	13	CASRRMGNEPLHF	TGTGCCAGCAGGCGCATGGGGAACGAACCCCTCCACTTT
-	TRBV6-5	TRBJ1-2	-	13	CASRETPSAGYTF	TGTGCCAGCAGAGAGACCCCGTCGGCTGGCTACACCTTC
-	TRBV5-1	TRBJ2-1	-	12	CASSLDGGEQFF	TGCGCCAGCAGCTTGGATGGCGGTGAGCAGTTCTTC
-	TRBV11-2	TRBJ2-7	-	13	CASSLFMTYEQYF	TGTGCCAGCAGCTTATTTATGACCTACGAGCAGTACTTC
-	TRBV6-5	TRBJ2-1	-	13	CASSLQAWGEQFF	TGTGCCAGCAGTCTTCAGGCCTGGGGTGAGCAGTTCTTC
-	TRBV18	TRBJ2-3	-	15	CASSPATPSTDTQYF	TGTGCCAGCTCACCAGCTACTCCTAGCACAGATACGCAGTATTTT
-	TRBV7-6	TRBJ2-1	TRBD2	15	CASSARGSSYNEQFF	TGTGCCAGCAGCGCGCGGGGGAGCTCCTACAATGAGCAGTTCTTC
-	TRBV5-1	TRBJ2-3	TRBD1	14	CASSLGQGGDTQYF	TGCGCCAGCAGCTTGGGACAGGGGGGAGATACGCAGTATTTT
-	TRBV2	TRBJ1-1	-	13	CANARHRNTEAFF	TGTGCCAACGCGAGGCACAGGAACACTGAAGCTTTCTTT
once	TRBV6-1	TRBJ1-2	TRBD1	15	CASNPRDRVFYGYTF	TGTGCCAGCAACCCCCGGGACAGGGTGTTCTATGGCTACACCTTC
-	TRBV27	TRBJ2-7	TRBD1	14	CASSPPGTGVEQYF	TGTGCCAGCAGTCCACCCGGGACAGGGGTCGAGCAGTACTTC
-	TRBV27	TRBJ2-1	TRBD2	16	CASSWPSGGYGNEQFF	TGTGCCAGCAGTTGGCCTAGCGGGGGCTATGGGAATGAGCAGTTCTTC
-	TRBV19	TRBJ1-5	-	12	CASSIGDQPQHF	TGTGCCAGTAGTATTGGGGATCAGCCCCAGCATTTT
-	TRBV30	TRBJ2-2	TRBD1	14	CAWRRQGSTGELFF	TGTGCCTGGCGCCGACAGGGTAGCACCGGGGAGCTGTTTTTT
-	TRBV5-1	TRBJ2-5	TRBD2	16	CASSLRLAGAGETQYF	TGCGCCAGCAGCTTGCGGCTAGCGGGGGCCGGGGAGACCCAGTACTTC
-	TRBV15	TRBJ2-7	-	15	CATSSDKPSLYEQYF	TGTGCCACCAGCAGTGACAAGCCGTCACTCTACGAGCAGTACTTC
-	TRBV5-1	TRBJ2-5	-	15	CASSLAKGGRETQYF	TGCGCCAGCAGCTTGGCCAAGGGGGGCCGAGAGACCCAGTACTTC
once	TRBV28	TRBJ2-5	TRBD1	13	CASSPTGGETQYF	TGTGCCAGCAGTCCCACAGGGGGGGAGACCCAGTACTTC
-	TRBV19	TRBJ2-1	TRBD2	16	CASALLSAGGWNEQFF	TGTGCCAGTGCGTTGCTTTCCGCGGGAGGGTGGAATGAGCAGTTCTTC
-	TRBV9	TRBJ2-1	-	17	CASSPELGNALPNEQFF	TGTGCCAGCAGCCCGGAACTGGGGAATGCCCTTCCCAATGAGCAGTTCTTC
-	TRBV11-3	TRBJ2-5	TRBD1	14	CASSSTGTEETQYF	TGTGCCAGCAGCTCAACCGGGACAGAAGAGACCCAGTACTTC
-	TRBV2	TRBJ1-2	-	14	CASSDGQWRYGYTF	TGTGCCAGCAGTGACGGACAGTGGCGGTATGGCTACACCTTC
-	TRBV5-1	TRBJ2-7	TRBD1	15	CASSGGTGGSYEQYF	TGCGCCAGCAGCGGCGGGACAGGGGGGTCCTACGAGCAGTACTTC